Described below is a single TCR beta chain sequence and its context. What it binds is not known. This sample is drawn from a study of post-analysis software for immune sequencing data. Included in the TCR beta cDNA libraries were unique molecular identifiers. TCRdb reanalysed the PCR reads using MiXCR and keeps one entry per CDR3 protein. The sample includes hundreds of thousands of distinct CDR3 sequences, roughly two fifths seen only once; the top ten take more than 1.5%. The germline CDR1 and CDR2 sequences are PRHDT and FYEKMQ (reference sequence). The length of the CDR3 is 15 residues. Between the trimmed V and J ends, which lost 6 bases and 0 bases, there was a span of 14 bases. The study's findings and limits: When patients were compared with controls, a handful of TRBV segments were more frequent, TRBV5-6, TRBV5-1 and TRBV20-1 among them.

This TCR came from a girl aged 5-17 years with multiple sclerosis. The sequenced sample was blood. The rearrangement joins TRBV13 to TRBJ1-2; D uncertain. The CDR3 is CASSSHYFTNYGYTF. CDR3 bases: TGTGCCAGCAGTTCCCACTACTTCACTAACTATGGCTACACCTTC.